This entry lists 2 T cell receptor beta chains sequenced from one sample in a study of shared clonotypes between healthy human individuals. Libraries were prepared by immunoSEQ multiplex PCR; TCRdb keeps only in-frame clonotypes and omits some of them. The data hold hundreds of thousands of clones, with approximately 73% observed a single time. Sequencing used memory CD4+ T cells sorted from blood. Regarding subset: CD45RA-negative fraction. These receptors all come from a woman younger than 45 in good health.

CDR3 amino acids: CASSFDRGFNYGYTF. The CDR3 DNA is TGTGCCAGCAGCTTTGACAGGGGCTTTAACTATGGCTACACCTTC. The rearrangement joins TRBV7-9 to TRBJ1-2; 8 nucleotides match TRBD1. Looked up from germline, CDR1 is SEHNR and CDR2 is FQNEAQ (reference sequence). The trim removed 3 bases at V and 1 base at J, leaving 4 bases unmatched. The length of the CDR3 is 15 residues.

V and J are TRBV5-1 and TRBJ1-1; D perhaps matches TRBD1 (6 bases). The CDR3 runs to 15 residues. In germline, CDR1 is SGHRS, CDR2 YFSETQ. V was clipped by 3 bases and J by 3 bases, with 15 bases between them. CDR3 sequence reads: CASSSQEPGDTEAFF. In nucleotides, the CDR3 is TGCGCCAGCAGCTCACAGGAACCAGGGGACACTGAAGCTTTCTTT.